The present T cell receptor beta chain was sequenced within a study of blood T cell repertoires in COVID-19. For the study at large: The United States, Italy and Spain provided the acute and convalescent COVID-19 samples. From T cells, B-cell-depleted T cells, or PBMCs came the material, which was cDNA or gDNA.

The assay was immunoSEQ multiplex PCR, and TCRdb's table has in-frame clones only and misses some. The data contain roughly 240,000 clones, roughly 85% of them singletons. Patients from Seattle were sampled longitudinally, starting during active infection. The receptor was isolated from a man aged 45 to 65 with COVID-19, enrolled during active disease. Sequenced input: peripheral blood.

CDR3 amino acids: CASRTSGHTDTQYF. The DNA of the CDR3 is TGTGCCAGCCGGACTAGCGGGCACACAGATACGCAGTATTTT. The chain joins TRBV7-9 to TRBJ2-3, with TRBD2 matching over 11 bases. Germline V lookup: CDR1 SEHNR, CDR2 FQNEAQ (reference sequence). Unmatched junction bases numbered 3, after V lost 8 bases and J lost 2 bases. The CDR3 totals 14 residues.